The 22 T cell receptor beta chains presented below share a single source sample, sequenced in a study of neoadjuvant anti-PD-1 for oral cavity cancer. Only in-frame clones appear in the TCRdb table, and some are missing; sequencing was by immunoSEQ multiplex PCR. The repertoire holds around 12,000 clones, with 50% to 75% as singletons. The sample was PBMCs, taken before nivolumab (anti-PD-1) treatment. The receptor source for this set is a person aged 35-79 years with oral cavity squamous cell carcinoma.

The CDR3 DNA reads as TGTGCCAGCAGCCAAGAGTGGTCAGGACAGGGCTTTCCCTACGAGCAGTACTTC. Translation: CASSQEWSGQGFPYEQYF. The chain has TRBV4-2 and TRBJ2-7, with 8 bases that match TRBD1. Trimming removed 0 bases from V and 2 bases from J; junction bases left unmatched: 12. Germline CDR1 is LGHNA and CDR2 is YNFKEQ. The CDR3 is 18 amino acids.

The chain couples TRBV6-5 to TRBJ1-1, with TRBD1 matching over 7 bases. Per the germline V gene, CDR1 is MNHEY and CDR2 is SVGAGI. There are 15 residues in the CDR3. V gave up 4 bases and J gave up 1 base; unmatched junction bases: 6. The CDR3 DNA is TGTGCCAGCAGTTTAGACAGGGCACAGAACACTGAAGCTTTCTTT. It codes for CASSLDRAQNTEAFF.

The chain uses TRBV27 and TRBJ1-5; D gene ambiguous. Germline lookup yields CDR1 MNHEY and CDR2 SMNVEV (reference sequence). V gave up 5 bases and J gave up 9 bases, with 17 bases separating them. The CDR3 covers 14 residues. The CDR3: CASSPRRPGTPQHF. CDR3 in DNA: TGTGCCAGCAGTCCCAGGAGGCCCGGCACGCCCCAGCATTTT.

This clone was counted a single time. This sequence joins TRBV5-1 and TRBJ2-2; 8 bases line up with TRBD1. The CDR3 is 16 residues long. Germline V lookup: CDR1 SGHRS, CDR2 YFSETQ. V gave up 1 base and J gave up 5 bases; unmatched junction bases: 7. The CDR3 spells CASSLKGQDLTGELFF. The CDR3 DNA reads TGCGCCAGCAGCTTGAAGGGACAGGATCTGACCGGGGAGCTGTTTTTT.

Here the CDR3 DNA reads TGTGCCAGCAGCCTTGCGCCCGAGGGCGAGCAGTTCTTC. It yields the protein CASSLAPEGEQFF. The rearrangement links TRBV7-3 to TRBJ2-1, with D possibly being TRBD2 (5 bases). Deletions cut 5 bases from V and 10 bases from J, with 15 bases between. CDR3 length: 13 amino acids. Germline CDR1 and CDR2: SGHTA and FQGTGA. The entire variable domain, with the rest obtained from reference TRBV7-3 and TRBJ2-1, is as follows: GAGVSQTPSNKVTEKGKYVELRCDPISGHTALYWYRQSLGQGPEFLIYFQGTGAADDSGLPNDRFFAVRPEGSVSTLKIQRTERGDSAVYLCASSLAPEGEQFFGPGTRLTVL.

Remarks on this clone: Different DNA sequences within this sample yield the same CDR3. V usage is TRBV2 and J usage is TRBJ1-2; D gene unclear. V was trimmed by 7 bases and J by 5 bases, leaving 5 bases between them. CDR3 length: 10 residues. CDR1 and CDR2 (germline): SNHLY, FYNNEI. In nucleotides, the CDR3 is TGTGCCAGCAAAGCGTATGGCTACACCTTC. Translation gives CASKAYGYTF.

This clone has just one count. This chain connects TRBV7-9 to TRBJ2-7; the D is unclear. The length of the CDR3 is 14 residues. The germline CDR1 and CDR2 sequences are SEHNR and FQNEAQ (reference sequence). V gave up 2 bases and J gave up 1 base, with 9 bases separating them. In nucleotides, the CDR3 is TGTGCCAGCAGCTTACCCGGGCCTTCCTACGAGCAGTACTTC. Protein sequence: CASSLPGPSYEQYF.

The chain couples TRBV29-1 to TRBJ2-1; D call uncertain. The length of the CDR3 is 12 residues. Germline V gene sequence: CDR1 SQVTM, CDR2 ANQGSEA. Trimming took off 4 bases at V and 7 bases at J, with 11 bases between the two ends. The DNA of the CDR3 is TGCAGCGTTGGTTGGGTAGGGAATGAGCAGTTCTTC. Protein product: CSVGWVGNEQFF.

This clone has just a few counts. The chain joins TRBV2 to TRBJ2-7; tentatively, D is TRBD1 (6 bases). The CDR3 covers 13 residues. Germline lookup yields CDR1 SNHLY and CDR2 FYNNEI. V gave up 6 bases and J gave up 5 bases, with 14 bases separating them. The CDR3 is CASSATGRDEQYF. In DNA form, the CDR3 reads TGTGCCAGCAGCGCTACAGGGCGCGACGAGCAGTACTTC.

This rearrangement joins TRBV5-1 to TRBJ2-3, with D perhaps given as TRBD1 or TRBD2 (6 bases each). The CDR3 length is 17 residues. The germline CDR1 and CDR2 sequences are SGHRS and YFSETQ. The V end lost 2 bases, the J end lost 0 bases, and 16 bases lay between the germline ends. The CDR3 region is CASSFIRGGRSTDTQYF. As DNA, the CDR3 is TGCGCCAGCAGCTTTATCAGGGGAGGTAGGAGCACAGATACGCAGTATTTT.

The rearrangement uses TRBV19 and TRBJ1-5; 9 bases fit TRBD1. Germline V gives CDR1 LNHDA, CDR2 SQIVND (reference sequence). The CDR3 spans 15 residues. V lost 6 bases, J lost 4 bases, and 7 bases stayed unmatched. The CDR3, as DNA: TGTGCCAGTAGCCCTACGGGACAGGGAAATCAGCCCCAGCATTTT. This codes for CASSPTGQGNQPQHF.

This chain joins TRBV10-3 and TRBJ1-1; no clear D gene. Germline lookup yields CDR1 ENHRY and CDR2 SYGVKD. V lost 5 bases and J lost 1, with 11 bases in between. The CDR3 totals 14 residues. DNA of the CDR3: TGTGCCATCAGTAAATGGTACACGAACACTGAAGCTTTCTTT. Translation gives CAISKWYTNTEAFF.

This clone was counted a single time. The chain joins TRBV5-4 to TRBJ2-5; TRBD2 aligns across 7 bases. Germline V gene lookup returns CDR1 SGHNT and CDR2 YYREEE (reference sequence). The CDR3 consists of 14 residues. J was trimmed by 5 bases and V by 1 base; bases with no gene match: 5. The CDR3 sequence: CASSLRLAAETQYF. In DNA form, the CDR3 reads TGTGCCAGCAGCTTGAGGCTAGCGGCTGAGACCCAGTACTTC.

The chain carries TRBV2 and TRBJ2-3, with D perhaps TRBD2 (5 bases). The CDR3 sequence is 12 residues long. Germline loops: CDR1 SNHLY, CDR2 FYNNEI. The V gene lost 6 bases and the J gene lost 3 bases, with 7 bases spanning the gap. In DNA, the CDR3 is TGTGCCAGCAGGAGGGAGACAGATACGCAGTATTTT. Its translation: CASRRETDTQYF.

The chain is built from TRBV28 and TRBJ1-1, with 9 bases identical to TRBD1. The CDR3 spans 16 residues. Unmatched junction bases numbered 11, after V lost 6 bases and J lost 3 bases. Germline CDR1 is MDHEN and CDR2 is SYDVKM. Here the CDR3 DNA reads TGTGCCAGCAGAATTACAGGGGGCGCCGGGGACACTGAAGCTTTCTTT. It specifies CASRITGGAGDTEAFF.

The chain is built from TRBV6-5 and TRBJ2-5, with 9 bases aligning to TRBD1. The CDR3 extends over 16 amino acids. In germline, CDR1 is MNHEY, CDR2 SVGAGI. V was pared by 0 bases and J by 2 bases, with 4 bases of the junction left unmatched. This CDR3 is CASSYSGQGKQETQYF. The CDR3 bases are TGTGCCAGCAGTTACTCGGGACAGGGCAAACAAGAGACCCAGTACTTC.

This chain joins TRBV30 and TRBJ2-7; no firm D call. CDR3 size: 12 residues. Germline CDR1 and CDR2: GTSNPN and SVGIG (reference sequence). Trimming took off 7 bases at V and 2 bases at J, with 12 bases between the two ends. Written as DNA, the CDR3 is TGTGCCTTGTCGAGGACGACCTACGAGCAGTACTTC. It specifies CALSRTTYEQYF.

V and J are TRBV19 and TRBJ1-2; no firm D call. CDR3 size: 15 residues. Germline values: CDR1 LNHDA, CDR2 SQIVND (reference sequence). V shed 3 bases and J shed 0 bases, with 11 bases lying between them. The CDR3 loop reads CASSITLLANYGYTF. The CDR3 coding sequence is TGTGCCAGTAGTATCACACTTCTTGCTAACTATGGCTACACCTTC.

The V gene is TRBV30, the J gene TRBJ1-3; D gene ambiguous. CDR1 and CDR2 (germline): GTSNPN, SVGIG (reference sequence). CDR3 size: 12 residues. Trimming stripped 4 bases from V and 1 base from J, with 5 bases between. Here the CDR3 reads CAWTSSGNTIYF. The CDR3 DNA reads TGTGCCTGGACCAGTTCTGGAAACACCATATATTTT.

This chain connects TRBV29-1 to TRBJ1-2; maybe TRBD1 (5 bases). This CDR3 has 12 amino acids. V was trimmed by 3 bases and J by 6 bases, leaving 11 bases between them. Germline CDR1 is SQVTM and CDR2 is ANQGSEA. The CDR3 sequence: CSVDKGPHGYTF. CDR3 nucleotides: TGCAGCGTTGATAAGGGGCCTCATGGCTACACCTTC. The entire variable domain, with the rest obtained from reference TRBV29-1 and TRBJ1-2, is as follows: SAVISQKPSRDICQRGTSLTIQCQVDSQVTMMFWYRQQPGQSLTLIATANQGSEATYESGFVIDKFPISRPNLTFSTLTVSNMSPEDSSIYLCSVDKGPHGYTFGSGTRLTVV.

This chain links TRBV7-3 with TRBJ2-7, with TRBD1 matching over 8 bases. The V and J ends lost 5 bases and 3 bases, in that order; junction bases with no gene match: 9. Germline V lookup: CDR1 SGHTA, CDR2 FQGTGA. CDR3 length: 15 residues. CDR3 amino acids: CASSVTGERGYEQYF. In DNA, the CDR3 is TGTGCCAGCAGCGTGACAGGGGAGAGGGGCTACGAGCAGTACTTC.

This clone showed up just a few times. The chain links TRBV7-8 to TRBJ1-2, with a possible D match to TRBD1 (6 bases). V was shortened by 2 bases and J by 8 bases, with 18 bases between the two germline ends. Germline CDR1 SGHVS, CDR2 FQNEAQ. CDR3 size: 15 residues. The DNA for the CDR3 is TGTGCCAGCAGCTTACTACAGGGTCCGTCGAGGGGCTACACCTTC. This encodes CASSLLQGPSRGYTF.